This TCR beta chain was profiled in a study of blood T cell repertoires in COVID-19. Across the study: The origin of the acute and convalescent COVID-19 samples was the United States, Italy and Spain. From T cells, B-cell-depleted T cells, or PBMCs came the material, which was cDNA or gDNA.

Original data processing: The authors estimated nucleated cell counts from reference gene primer amplification. Sequenced by immunoSEQ multiplex PCR; TCRdb stores in-frame clones only, minus some. That table supplies the V and J calls and clone size; D and trimming were determined from the DNA. The sample records roughly 140,000 clones, more than 65% being singletons. Germline CDR1 and CDR2: MNHEY and SVGAGI. V lost 5 bases and J lost 6; bases outside the gene matches: 7. This CDR3 region has 14 residues. This clone was observed a handful of times. The specimen was peripheral blood. This TCR was sampled from a woman aged 45 to 65 in a cohort sampled during active or convalescent COVID-19. This chain joins TRBV6-5 and TRBJ2-7; 10 bases fit TRBD1. The CDR3 coding sequence is TGTGCCAGCAGTCCCGGGACAGGGGTTTCCGAGCAGTACTTC. This encodes CASSPGTGVSEQYF.